The rows below give T cell receptor beta chains drawn from one sample of a study of blood T cell repertoires in COVID-19. Sequenced by immunoSEQ multiplex PCR; TCRdb stores in-frame clones only, minus some. Altogether more than 14,000 clones are present, approximately 83% being singletons, with the ten largest covering roughly 17%. The sequenced sample was peripheral blood. The receptors stem from a human donor in a cohort sampled during active COVID-19. Both conserved end residues are part of each CDR3. The D gene is left open where the match is weak. Clone size is shown for a subset of rows, as once, few, many or a class of expanded clone.

>.|once|TRBV4-3|TRBJ2-7
TGCGCCAGCAGCCAATACAGCTCCTACGAGCAGTACTTC
CASSQYSSYEQYF
>.|.|TRBV7-3|TRBJ1-1
TGTGCCAGCAGTCCAGTTGGAAACCAGCCCGGGAGGGCGGGCACTGAAGCTTTCTTT
CASSPVGNQPGRAGTEAFF
>.|.|TRBV5-4|TRBJ1-2
TGTGCCAGCAGCTGGGGACCGGGACTGATTAACTATGGCTACACCTTC
CASSWGPGLINYGYTF
>TRBD2|.|TRBV3-1/TRBV3-2|TRBJ2-7
TGTGCCAGCAGCCATACTAGCGGGGGTACCTACGAGCAGTACTTC
CASSHTSGGTYEQYF
>.|.|TRBV4-3|TRBJ2-2
TGCGCCAGCAGCCAAGATCCCCTGTTCACCGGGGAGCTGTTTTTT
CASSQDPLFTGELFF
>TRBD1|.|TRBV18|TRBJ2-1
TGTGCCAGCTCCCCGAAGGGAACGGGACAGGGAAACAATGAGCAGTTCTTC
CASSPKGTGQGNNEQFF
>.|once|TRBV7-9|TRBJ2-2
TGTGCCAGCACCGTCCAGGGGGGAGTCGGGGAGCTGTTTTTT
CASTVQGGVGELFF
>TRBD1|once|TRBV2|TRBJ1-3
TGTGCCAGCATCGAAGGGGGACAGGGGATTGCTGGAAACACCATATATTTT
CASIEGGQGIAGNTIYF
>TRBD1|.|TRBV7-9|TRBJ2-5
TGTGCCAGCAGCCGCCGGGACAGGGGCCGGCTGGGGGAGACCCAGTACTTC
CASSRRDRGRLGETQYF
>.|few|TRBV5-8|TRBJ1-5
TGTGCCAGCAGCTTGGGGTCGGCAGGGGAGCAGCCCCAGCATTTT
CASSLGSAGEQPQHF
>.|.|TRBV5-4|TRBJ1-3
TGTGCCAGCAGCTTGCATCAGGGCTCTGGAAACACCATATATTTT
CASSLHQGSGNTIYF
>.|.|TRBV6-5|TRBJ2-4
TGTGCCAGCAGTACCCTCAGGCCCCCCTCAAACATTCAGTACTTC
CASSTLRPPSNIQYF
>TRBD2|.|TRBV7-3|TRBJ2-5
TGTGCCAGCAGCTTAACACTAGCGGGGCCCGGAGAGACCCAGTACTTC
CASSLTLAGPGETQYF
>.|.|TRBV30|TRBJ2-6
TGTGCCTGGACACGAAAAGGGTACAGGTCCCTCGGTGGGGCCAACGTCCTGACTTTC
CAWTRKGYRSLGGANVLTF
>TRBD2|.|TRBV6-5|TRBJ2-1
TGTGCCAGCAGGGGGGGGTCGGATGAGCAGTTCTTC
CASRGGSDEQFF
>TRBD1|.|TRBV27|TRBJ1-4
TGTGCCAGCAGCAACCGCGGGACAGGGGGTGAAAAACTGTTTTTT
CASSNRGTGGEKLFF
>.|few|TRBV4-1|TRBJ1-6
TGCGCCAGCAGCCAATTAGGCGGCTCAGATTCACCCCTCCACTTT
CASSQLGGSDSPLHF
>.|.|TRBV14|TRBJ1-1
TGTGCCAGCAGCCAAGAATCCGCGATTGGTAACACTGAAGCTTTCTTT
CASSQESAIGNTEAFF
>TRBD1|.|TRBV5-4|TRBJ2-6
TGTGCCAGCAGTCCTCCGGGACAGCCTTTCTCTGGGGCCAACGTCCTGACTTTC
CASSPPGQPFSGANVLTF
>TRBD2|.|TRBV4-1|TRBJ2-5
TGCGCCAGCAGCCAAGCTTTTCCCGGGAGCGGGGGCTTCTCCCGAGAGACCCAGTACTTC
CASSQAFPGSGGFSRETQYF
>.|once|TRBV6-6|TRBJ1-1
TGTGCCAGCAGCCTATCGGGGACTGAAGCTTTCTTT
CASSLSGTEAFF
>TRBD1|few|TRBV3-1/TRBV3-2|TRBJ1-6
TGTGCCAGCAGCCAAGGACAGGGGCGGAATTCACCCCTCCACTTT
CASSQGQGRNSPLHF
>.|.|TRBV12-3/TRBV12-4|TRBJ2-5
TGTGCCAGCAGGTATCAAGAGACCCAGTACTTC
CASRYQETQYF
>.|.|TRBV19|TRBJ1-6
TGTGCCAGTAGTATAGGAAGACAGGAGGATGAGTCACCCCTCCACTTT
CASSIGRQEDESPLHF
>TRBD1|.|TRBV6-5|TRBJ2-5
TGTGCCAGCAGTTACAGGGGGCCTCAAGAGACCCAGTACTTC
CASSYRGPQETQYF
>.|once|TRBV9|TRBJ1-6
TGTGCCAGCAGCCGCGAACCGGATAATTCACCCCTCCACTTT
CASSREPDNSPLHF
>TRBD1|.|TRBV10-3|TRBJ1-2
TGTGCCATCAGTGACCCGGACAGGGGTTTTGATGGCTACACCTTC
CAISDPDRGFDGYTF
>TRBD1|.|TRBV6-6|TRBJ1-2
TGTGCCAGCAGTCGAAATCCGGGACAGGGGGTATATGGCTACACCTTC
CASSRNPGQGVYGYTF
>TRBD2|.|TRBV7-6|TRBJ2-2
TGTGCCAGCAGCTTAGAACTGCGGGGGGGCACCGGGGAGCTGTTTTTT
CASSLELRGGTGELFF
>TRBD1|.|TRBV18|TRBJ2-7
TGTGCCAGCTCACCCTTTACAGGGGGCCTCTCCTACGAGCAGTACTTC
CASSPFTGGLSYEQYF
>TRBD2|.|TRBV4-3|TRBJ2-6
TGCGCCAGCAGACGTAGCGGGGGGGATGGGGCCAACGTCCTGACTTTC
CASRRSGGDGANVLTF
>TRBD2|.|TRBV4-2|TRBJ2-3
TGTGCCAGCAGCCCCGAACTAGCGCATACTCCCACAGATACGCAGTATTTT
CASSPELAHTPTDTQYF
>TRBD2|.|TRBV7-9|TRBJ2-3
TGTGCCAGCAGCTTAGGATTGGCGGGGGGGGTCACAGATACGCAGTATTTT
CASSLGLAGGVTDTQYF
>.|.|TRBV5-4|TRBJ1-2
TGTGCCAGCAGTTTCGACATATATGGCTACACCTTC
CASSFDIYGYTF
>.|.|TRBV6-5|TRBJ2-3
TGTGCCAGCAGTTACTTCCGAGGGGGGGGCACAGATACGCAGTATTTT
CASSYFRGGGTDTQYF
>.|.|TRBV29-1|TRBJ2-7
TGCAGCGTTGTTCCCGGGAACTCATTGGGGGAGCAGTACTTC
CSVVPGNSLGEQYF
>TRBD1|.|TRBV27|TRBJ1-2
TGTGCCAGCAGTATGGACAGGGGGTATGGCTACACCTTC
CASSMDRGYGYTF
>TRBD1|few|TRBV10-3|TRBJ1-2
TGTGCCATCAGTAGAACAGGGGGTAACTATGGCTACACCTTC
CAISRTGGNYGYTF
>.|.|TRBV9|TRBJ1-2
TGTGCCAGCAGCTTCTCGGAGGGCTATGGCTACACCTTC
CASSFSEGYGYTF
>.|.|TRBV10-3|TRBJ2-1
TGTGCCATCAGTGAGTTCGATGAGCAGTTCTTC
CAISEFDEQFF